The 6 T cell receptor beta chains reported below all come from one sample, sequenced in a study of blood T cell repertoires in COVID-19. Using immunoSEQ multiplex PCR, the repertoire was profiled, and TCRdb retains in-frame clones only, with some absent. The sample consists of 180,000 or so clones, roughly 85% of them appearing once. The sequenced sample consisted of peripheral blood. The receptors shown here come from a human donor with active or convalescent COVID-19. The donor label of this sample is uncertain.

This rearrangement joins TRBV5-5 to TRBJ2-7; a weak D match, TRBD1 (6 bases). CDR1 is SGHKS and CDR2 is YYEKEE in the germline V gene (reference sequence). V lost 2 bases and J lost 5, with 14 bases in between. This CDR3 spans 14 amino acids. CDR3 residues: CASSFQQGRHEQYF. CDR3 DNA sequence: TGTGCCAGCAGCTTCCAACAGGGCAGGCACGAGCAGTACTTC.

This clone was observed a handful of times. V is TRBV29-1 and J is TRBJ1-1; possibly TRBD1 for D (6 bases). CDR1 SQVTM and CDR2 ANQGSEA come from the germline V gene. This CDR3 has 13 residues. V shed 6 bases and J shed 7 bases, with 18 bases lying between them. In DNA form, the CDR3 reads TGCAGCGTCAGCAAGAGTTGGACAGTTGAAGCTTTCTTT. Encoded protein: CSVSKSWTVEAFF. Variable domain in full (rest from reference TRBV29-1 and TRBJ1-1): SAVISQKPSRDICQRGTSLTIQCQVDSQVTMMFWYRQQPGQSLTLIATANQGSEATYESGFVIDKFPISRPNLTFSTLTVSNMSPEDSSIYLCSVSKSWTVEAFFGQGTRLTVV.

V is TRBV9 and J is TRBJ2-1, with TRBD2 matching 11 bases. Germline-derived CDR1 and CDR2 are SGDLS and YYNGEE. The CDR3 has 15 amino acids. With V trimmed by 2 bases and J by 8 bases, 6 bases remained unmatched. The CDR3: CASSVSGGAVDEQFF. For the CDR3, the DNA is TGTGCCAGCAGCGTTAGCGGGGGGGCCGTGGATGAGCAGTTCTTC.

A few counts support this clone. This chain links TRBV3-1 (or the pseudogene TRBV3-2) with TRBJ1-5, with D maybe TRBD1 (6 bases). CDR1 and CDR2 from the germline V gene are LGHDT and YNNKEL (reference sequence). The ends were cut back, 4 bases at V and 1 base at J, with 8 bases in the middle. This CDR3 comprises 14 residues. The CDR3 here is CASSPDRSNQPQHF. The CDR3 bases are TGTGCCAGCAGCCCCGACAGGAGCAATCAGCCCCAGCATTTT.

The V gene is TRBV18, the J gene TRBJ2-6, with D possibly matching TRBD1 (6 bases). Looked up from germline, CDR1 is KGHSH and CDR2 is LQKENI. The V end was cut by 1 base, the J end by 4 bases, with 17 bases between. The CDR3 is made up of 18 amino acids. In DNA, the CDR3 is TGTGCCAGCTCACCACTTACAGGGTTCCTGGCGGGGGCCAACGTCCTGACTTTC. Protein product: CASSPLTGFLAGANVLTF. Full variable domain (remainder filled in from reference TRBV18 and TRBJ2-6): NAGVMQNPRHLVRRRGQEARLRCSPMKGHSHVYWYRQLPEEGLKFMVYLQKENIIDESGMPKERFSAEFPKEGPSILRIQQVVRGDSAAYFCASSPLTGFLAGANVLTFGAGSRLTVL.

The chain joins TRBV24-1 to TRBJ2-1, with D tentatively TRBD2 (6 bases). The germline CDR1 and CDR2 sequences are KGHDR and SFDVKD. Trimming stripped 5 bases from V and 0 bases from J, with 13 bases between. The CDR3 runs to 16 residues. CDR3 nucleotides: TGTGCCACCAGTGCCACGGAGGGCTACTCCTACAATGAGCAGTTCTTC. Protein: CATSATEGYSYNEQFF.